The TCR beta chain under discussion was sequenced for a study of T cells in Graves' hyperthyroidism and ophthalmopathy. Study in general: Peripheral blood was taken when the disease was first diagnosed, before any treatment began.

Clinicians diagnosed patients from clinical symptoms, serum thyroxine and TRAb, thyroid ultrasound and orbital computed tomography. Whole-study results and caveats: Most thyroid clonotypes that were expanded above 0.001 also turned up in blood.

What was amplified from RNA transcripts were TCR beta CDR3 regions. A first-round RT-PCR of the TCR CDR3 used the HTBI primer set. TCRdb reanalysed the multiplex PCR reads using MiXCR and keeps one entry per CDR3 protein. The sample contains 300,000 to 350,000 distinct CDR3 sequences, around 23% of which appear only once. This CDR3 spans 15 amino acids. Germline assignment: CDR1 DFQATT and CDR2 SNEGSKA (reference sequence). J gave up 3 bases and V 8 bases, and 8 bases lay outside the gene matches. This clonotype has at least ten counts. No antigen is known for it. The rearrangement joins TRBV20-1 to TRBJ1-5, with TRBD1 matching 12 bases. The sequence was obtained from a woman in her forties or fifties with Graves' hyperthyroidism. The sample comprised blood. CDR3 region: CSCYPGQGANQPQHF. The CDR3, as DNA: TGCAGTTGCTATCCGGGACAGGGGGCCAATCAGCCCCAGCATTTT.